These 27 T cell receptor beta chains originate from one sample sequenced in a study of cytomegalovirus exposure and HLA in healthy donors. Use of 60 Vbeta and 13 Jbeta primers characterized the PCR. Using immunoSEQ multiplex PCR, the repertoire was profiled, and TCRdb retains in-frame clones only, with some absent. Of about 110,000 clones listed, roughly three quarters were seen once; the top ten hold 6.5% to 8.5%. The source material was PBMCs. These receptors came from a woman in her fifties or sixties in good health and CMV-seropositive.

The J gene is TRBJ2-5, the V gene TRBV5-4, with D perhaps matching TRBD2 (7 bases). Germline V CDR1 and CDR2: SGHNT, YYREEE (reference sequence). This CDR3 has 15 residues. V shed 1 base and J shed 4 bases, with 14 bases lying between them. In nucleotides, the CDR3 is TGTGCCAGCAGCTTGCCGCGGGGGCCCACAGAGACCCAGTACTTC. Translation gives CASSLPRGPTETQYF.

The genes are TRBV27 and TRBJ1-2; tentatively, D is TRBD1 (5 bases). Trimming pared 5 bases from V and 6 bases from J, leaving 13 bases between. Germline V gene lookup returns CDR1 MNHEY and CDR2 SMNVEV (reference sequence). The CDR3 length is 13 residues. In DNA, the CDR3 is TGTGCCAGCAGTCCACCAGGGCTACATGGCTACACCTTC. As protein: CASSPPGLHGYTF.

For this clone: The junction does not match germline at one end; this may be a read error. The V gene is TRBV19, the J gene TRBJ1-1; D is ambiguous. From germline, CDR1 is LNHDA and CDR2 SQIVND (reference sequence). The CDR3 consists of 14 residues. CDR3 in DNA: TGTGCCGGTAGTATAGAACCGGTGAACACTGAAGCTTTCTTT. It translates to CAGSIEPVNTEAFF.

The chain combines TRBV18 with TRBJ1-1; TRBD1 might be the D (6 bases). The V gene's germline CDR1 is KGHSH and CDR2 LQKENI. The V end was cut by 2 bases, the J end by 7 bases, with 11 bases between. CDR3 size: 13 residues. The CDR3 loop is CASSPRTAHEAFF. The CDR3 DNA is TGTGCCAGCTCACCAAGGACAGCCCATGAAGCTTTCTTT.

This rearrangement joins TRBV10-3 to TRBJ2-7; the D gene is possibly TRBD1 (6 bases). Germline V lookup: CDR1 ENHRY, CDR2 SYGVKD. V was shortened by 4 bases and J by 2 bases, with 12 bases between the two germline ends. CDR3 length equals 14 residues. As DNA, the CDR3 is TGTGCCATCAGTGGACAGGTTCTAACCTACGAGCAGTACTTC. The encoded protein is CAISGQVLTYEQYF.

This rearrangement joins TRBV12-1 to TRBJ2-1; TRBD1 is the table's D call and was not checked against the DNA. TRBV12-1 is a pseudogene. The length of the CDR3 is 17 residues. The DNA of the CDR3 is TGTGCCAGCAGCCAACCCCCGGGACACTCGGGCCGGTCTCCCAATTTCTTC. Protein sequence: CASSQPPGHSGRSPNFF.

The chain recombines TRBV5-1 with TRBJ1-6, with 9 bases identical to TRBD1. Germline V gene sequence: CDR1 SGHRS, CDR2 YFSETQ. V shed 2 bases, J shed 7 bases, and the junction held 1 base outside the gene matches. CDR3 size: 14 residues. The CDR3 is CASSFGTGNSPLHF. The CDR3 coding sequence is TGCGCCAGCAGCTTTGGGACAGGGAATTCACCCCTCCACTTT.

The genes are TRBV7-6 and TRBJ1-1; 10 nucleotides agree with TRBD1. Germline V gives CDR1 SGHVS, CDR2 FNYEAQ. V dropped 2 bases and J dropped 6; count of bases not matched to a gene: 9. The CDR3 totals 16 residues. The CDR3 reads CASSLLGGQGGAEAFF. CDR3 in DNA: TGTGCCAGCAGCTTATTAGGTGGACAGGGGGGAGCTGAAGCTTTCTTT.

This rearrangement joins TRBV7-6 to TRBJ1-4; D not resolved. V shed 1 base and J shed 4 bases, with 13 bases lying between them. Germline V gene lookup returns CDR1 SGHVS and CDR2 FNYEAQ. The CDR3 is 16 amino acids. The CDR3 protein is CASSLGLSTGNEKLFF. The CDR3 region has the DNA TGTGCCAGCAGCTTAGGGTTATCAACGGGTAATGAAAAACTGTTTTTT.

The chain uses TRBV7-6 and TRBJ2-7, with D maybe TRBD1 (5 bases). Germline assignment: CDR1 SGHVS and CDR2 FNYEAQ. The V and J ends lost 1 base and 5 bases respectively, with 9 bases between them. This CDR3 comprises 13 residues. CDR3 bases: TGTGCCAGCAGCTTAGGGGGCAGGGACGAGCAGTACTTC. This translates into CASSLGGRDEQYF.

This clone was counted a single time. This rearrangement joins TRBV18 to TRBJ2-1; TRBD2 matches 9 bases. The germline CDR1 and CDR2 sequences are KGHSH and LQKENI. J was trimmed by 12 bases and V by 4 bases; bases with no gene match: 10. The CDR3 covers 14 residues. The CDR3 DNA sequence: TGTGCCAGCTCACACCCCGGACTAGCGACCGCGCAGTTCTTC. Its translation is CASSHPGLATAQFF. Full variable domain (rest looked up from reference TRBV18 and TRBJ2-1): NAGVMQNPRHLVRRRGQEARLRCSPMKGHSHVYWYRQLPEEGLKFMVYLQKENIIDESGMPKERFSAEFPKEGPSILRIQQVVRGDSAAYFCASSHPGLATAQFFGPGTRLTVL.

Concerning this clone itself: At the DNA level, this CDR3 is encoded by other sequences in the same sample as well. V is TRBV5-8 and J is TRBJ2-6, with TRBD1 matching over 11 bases. The CDR3 runs to 18 residues. The V gene end was trimmed by 4 bases and the J gene end by 0 bases; junction bases not matched to a gene: 6. Germline CDR1 reads SGHTS; CDR2 reads YDEGEE. The CDR3 reads CASSGDRGRISGANVLTF. In nucleotides, the CDR3 is TGTGCCAGCAGCGGGGACAGGGGGAGGATCTCTGGGGCCAACGTCCTGACTTTC.

The chain links TRBV19 to TRBJ2-2, with D possibly matching TRBD2 (6 bases). The CDR3 is 14 residues long. V was cut by 6 bases and J by 2 bases, with 10 bases left in between. CDR1 and CDR2 from the germline V gene are LNHDA and SQIVND (reference sequence). CDR3 sequence: CASSKGTNTGELFF. CDR3 coding DNA: TGTGCCAGTAGCAAGGGGACTAACACCGGGGAGCTGTTTTTT.

The chain joins TRBV5-1 to TRBJ2-7; 11 bases agree with TRBD2. The CDR3 contains 15 residues. Germline lookup yields CDR1 SGHRS and CDR2 YFSETQ. Germline trimming cut 4 bases from V and 5 bases from J; bases unmatched to any gene: 8. The CDR3 coding sequence is TGCGCCAGCAGCCGCACTAGCGGGAGAATACACGAGCAGTACTTC. This sequence encodes CASSRTSGRIHEQYF.

This clone was picked up a small number of times. V usage is TRBV11-3 and J usage is TRBJ2-5; a weak D match, TRBD2 (6 bases). Looked up from germline, CDR1 is SGHNT and CDR2 is YENEEA. Trimming removed 6 bases at V and 6 bases at J, with 14 bases between. CDR3 length equals 13 residues. The CDR3 loop is CASSPWGTQTQYF. CDR3 in DNA: TGTGCCAGCAGTCCCTGGGGGACTCAGACCCAGTACTTC.

The chain combines TRBV7-8 with TRBJ1-6; the match to TRBD1 covers 7 bases. From germline, CDR1 is SGHVS and CDR2 FQNEAQ. Trimming cost V 1 base and J 7 bases; bases outside gene matches: 7. This CDR3 is built from 16 residues. The CDR3 reads CASSLGTAGGNSPLHF. The CDR3 DNA reads as TGTGCCAGCAGCTTAGGGACGGCAGGGGGGAATTCACCCCTCCACTTT.

This clone was detected a few times. The V gene is TRBV6-1, the J gene TRBJ1-5; D not certain. The germline gives CDR1 MNHNS, CDR2 SASEGT. This CDR3 is 13 amino acids long. Trimming stripped 1 base from V and 4 bases from J, with 5 bases between. The CDR3 protein is CASSEGRNQPQHF. The DNA of the CDR3 is TGTGCCAGCAGTGAAGGGCGGAATCAGCCCCAGCATTTT.

This sequence joins TRBV11-3 and TRBJ2-2; 8 nucleotides match TRBD2. The V and J ends lost 1 base and 2 bases, in that order; junction bases with no gene match: 6. Germline CDR1 SGHNT, CDR2 YENEEA. CDR3 length: 17 amino acids. The CDR3 sequence: CASSLGRLAPNTGELFF. The DNA for the CDR3 is TGTGCCAGCAGCTTAGGAAGACTAGCGCCCAACACCGGGGAGCTGTTTTTT.

The chain links TRBV10-2 to TRBJ2-1; the match to TRBD2 covers 8 bases. The CDR3 runs to 17 residues. Germline V gene lookup returns CDR1 WSHSY and CDR2 SAAADI. V shed 2 bases and J 4 bases; nucleotides not matched to a gene: 10. The CDR3 sequence is CASSERGGSGKYNEQFF. DNA for the CDR3: TGCGCCAGCAGTGAGCGGGGGGGGAGCGGGAAGTACAATGAGCAGTTCTTC.

This clone appeared a few times. The chain joins TRBV14 to TRBJ1-3; TRBD1 agrees at 7 bases. This CDR3 has 16 amino acids. The trim removed 4 bases at V and 0 bases at J, leaving 6 bases unmatched. Germline CDR1 and CDR2: SGHDN and FVKESK. CDR3 in amino acids: CASSRQGSLSGNTIYF. The CDR3 coding sequence is TGTGCCAGCAGCCGACAGGGATCCCTCTCTGGAAACACCATATATTTT.

This chain links TRBV23-1 with TRBJ2-7; the match to TRBD1 covers 9 bases. TRBV23-1 falls under the ORF class, with uncertain function. V trimming: 2 bases; J trimming: 6 bases; junction bases outside the gene matches: 11. This CDR3 has 16 residues. CDR3 loop: CASSQPGQGISGEQYF. CDR3 sequence (DNA): TGCGCCAGCAGTCAACCAGGACAGGGGATCTCGGGCGAGCAGTACTTC.

This chain joins TRBV5-6 and TRBJ2-2, with 8 bases aligning to TRBD1. The CDR3 spans 14 residues. Unmatched junction bases numbered 8, after V lost 4 bases and J lost 9 bases. Looked up from germline, CDR1 is SGHDT and CDR2 is YYEEEE. The CDR3, as DNA: TGTGCCAGCAGCGCATTAGGACAGGGAAGGGAGCTGTTTTTT. As protein: CASSALGQGRELFF.

The chain couples TRBV4-2 to TRBJ2-1; the match to TRBD2 covers 7 bases. The CDR3 totals 15 residues. CDR1 and CDR2 from the germline V gene are LGHNA and YNFKEQ. V dropped 4 bases and J dropped 3; count of bases not matched to a gene: 6. CDR3 nucleotides: TGTGCCAGCAGCCCGAGTGGGGGGGGCTACAATGAGCAGTTCTTC. This codes for CASSPSGGGYNEQFF.

This rearrangement joins TRBV6-1 to TRBJ1-5; no clear D gene. The germline V gene encodes CDR1 MNHNS and CDR2 SASEGT. CDR3 length equals 17 residues. Trimming removed 3 bases from V and 6 bases from J, with 21 bases in between. DNA for the CDR3: TGTGCCAGCAGTGATAACTGGGTTCGGGCACGGGGTCAGCCCCAGCATTTT. Translated: CASSDNWVRARGQPQHF.

The V gene is TRBV4-3, the J gene TRBJ2-3; 12 bases are shared with TRBD2. The CDR3 extends over 20 amino acids. Trimming at V came to 0 bases and at J to 1 base, leaving 11 bases not matched to a gene. Germline V CDR1 and CDR2: LGHNA, YSLEER. CDR3: CASSQDRLAGGSGRTDTQYF. For the CDR3, the DNA is TGCGCCAGCAGCCAAGATCGGCTAGCGGGAGGGTCTGGGCGCACAGATACGCAGTATTTT.

The chain employs TRBV5-6 and TRBJ2-7; TRBD2 aligns across 7 bases. Germline CDR1 SGHDT, CDR2 YYEEEE. The J segment lost 3 bases and the V segment lost 1 base, leaving 7 bases of the junction unmatched. The CDR3 sequence is 15 residues long. CDR3 loop: CASSLRGSRLYEQYF. The CDR3, as DNA: TGTGCCAGCAGCTTGCGCGGGAGTCGTCTCTACGAGCAGTACTTC.

A single count supports this clone. J is TRBJ2-2 and V is TRBV2, with 11 bases that match TRBD2. Germline CDR1 reads SNHLY; CDR2 reads FYNNEI. The trim removed 6 bases at V and 3 bases at J, leaving 0 bases unmatched. The CDR3 totals 14 residues. For the CDR3, the DNA is TGTGCCAGCAGGGGACTAGCGGACACCGGGGAGCTGTTTTTT. The encoded protein is CASRGLADTGELFF.